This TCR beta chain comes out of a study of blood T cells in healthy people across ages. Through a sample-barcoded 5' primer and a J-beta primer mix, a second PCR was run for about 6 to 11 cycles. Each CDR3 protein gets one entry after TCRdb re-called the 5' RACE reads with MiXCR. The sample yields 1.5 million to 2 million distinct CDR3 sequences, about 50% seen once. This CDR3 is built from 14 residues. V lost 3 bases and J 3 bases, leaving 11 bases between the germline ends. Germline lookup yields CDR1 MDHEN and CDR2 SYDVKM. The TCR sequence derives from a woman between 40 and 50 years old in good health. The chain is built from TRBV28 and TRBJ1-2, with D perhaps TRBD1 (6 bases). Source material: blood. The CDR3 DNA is TGTGCCAGCAGTTTCCGACAGGCCTACTATGGCTACACCTTC. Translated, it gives CASSFRQAYYGYTF.